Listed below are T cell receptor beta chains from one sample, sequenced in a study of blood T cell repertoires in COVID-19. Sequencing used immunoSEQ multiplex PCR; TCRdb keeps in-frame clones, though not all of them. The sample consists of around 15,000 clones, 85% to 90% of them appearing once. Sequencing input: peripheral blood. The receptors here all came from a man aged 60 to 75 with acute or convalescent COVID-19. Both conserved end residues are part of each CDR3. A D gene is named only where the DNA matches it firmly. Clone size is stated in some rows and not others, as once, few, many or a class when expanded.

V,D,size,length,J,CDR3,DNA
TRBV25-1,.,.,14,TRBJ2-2,CASTVGGGTGELFF,TGTGCCAGCACAGTAGGGGGTGGAACCGGGGAGCTGTTTTTT
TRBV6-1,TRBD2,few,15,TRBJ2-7,CASSDDGTTPDEQYF,TGTGCCAGCAGTGACGACGGGACTACTCCGGACGAGCAGTACTTC
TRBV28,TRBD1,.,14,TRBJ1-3,CAIRQGAQGNTIYF,TGTGCCATTCGCCAGGGGGCGCAGGGAAACACCATATATTTT
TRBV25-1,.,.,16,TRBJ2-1,CASSEGGGGDHNEQFF,TGTGCCAGCAGTGAAGGCGGCGGCGGGGATCACAATGAGCAGTTCTTC
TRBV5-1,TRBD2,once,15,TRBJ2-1,CASSLEVAGINEQFF,TGCGCCAGCAGCTTGGAGGTAGCGGGGATCAATGAGCAGTTCTTC
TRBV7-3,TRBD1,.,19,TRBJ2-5,CASSLISFRDSETKETQYF,TGTGCCAGCAGCTTAATTAGTTTCCGGGACAGTGAAACAAAAGAGACCCAGTACTTC
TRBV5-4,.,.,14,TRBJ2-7,CASSLDHSSYEQYF,TGTGCCAGCAGCTTGGATCACAGTTCCTACGAGCAGTACTTC
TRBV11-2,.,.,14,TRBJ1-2,CASSLGGGGYGYTF,TGTGCCAGCAGCTTAGGCGGGGGGGGCTATGGCTACACCTTC
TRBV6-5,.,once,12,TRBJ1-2,CASRLHGTGYTF,TGTGCCAGCAGACTACATGGCACTGGCTACACCTTC
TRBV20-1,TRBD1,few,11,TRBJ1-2,CIGTGGGGYTF,TGCATCGGGACAGGGGGGGGTGGCTACACCTTC
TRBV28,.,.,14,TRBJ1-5,CASSLAGGSQPQHF,TGTGCCAGCAGTCTAGCGGGGGGTAGTCAGCCCCAGCATTTT
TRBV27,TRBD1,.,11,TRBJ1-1,CASRTDRGAFF,TGTGCCAGCAGGACGGACAGGGGAGCTTTCTTT
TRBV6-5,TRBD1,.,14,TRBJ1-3,CAISDRANGNTIYF,TGTGCCATTTCGGACAGGGCGAACGGAAACACCATATATTTT
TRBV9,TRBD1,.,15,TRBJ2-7,CASTKGQAISYEQYF,TGTGCCAGCACCAAAGGACAGGCGATCTCCTACGAGCAGTACTTC
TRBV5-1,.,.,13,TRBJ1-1,CASSFGADSVAFF,TGCGCCAGCAGCTTTGGGGCAGACTCCGTTGCTTTCTTT
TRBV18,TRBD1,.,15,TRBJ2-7,CASSSGTGASYEQYF,TGTGCCAGCTCATCAGGGACAGGAGCCTCCTACGAGCAGTACTTC
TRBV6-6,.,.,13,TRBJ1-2,CASSRTAYKGYTF,TGTGCCAGCAGTCGGACAGCTTACAAGGGCTACACCTTC
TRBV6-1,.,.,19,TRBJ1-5,CASSESAGHLISSNQPQHF,TGTGCCAGCAGTGAATCGGCCGGACACCTAATTTCGAGCAATCAGCCCCAGCATTTT
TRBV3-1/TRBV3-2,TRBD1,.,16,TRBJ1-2,CASSLPSRTGYSGYTF,TGTGCCAGCAGCCTTCCCTCTCGGACAGGGTATTCTGGCTACACCTTC
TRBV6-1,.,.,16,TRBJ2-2,CASSEATWGGLGELFF,TGTGCCAGCAGTGAAGCAACTTGGGGGGGCCTGGGGGAGCTGTTTTTT
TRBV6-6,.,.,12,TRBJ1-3,CASSPSSDTIYF,TGTGCCAGCAGTCCCTCGTCCGACACCATATATTTT
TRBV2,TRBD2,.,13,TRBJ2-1,CASRSGGANEQFF,TGTGCCAGCAGGAGCGGGGGGGCAAATGAGCAGTTCTTC
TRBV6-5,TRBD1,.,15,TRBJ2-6,CASTTGGFGANVLTF,TGTGCCAGCACGACAGGGGGTTTCGGGGCCAACGTCCTGACTTTC
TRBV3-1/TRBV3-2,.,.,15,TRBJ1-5,CASSQVRDSNQPQHF,TGTGCCAGCAGCCAAGTGCGGGATAGCAATCAGCCCCAGCATTTT
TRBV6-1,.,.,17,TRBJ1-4,CASSEAAGLRVSEKLFF,TGTGCCAGCAGTGAAGCCGCGGGGCTAAGGGTTAGTGAAAAACTGTTTTTT
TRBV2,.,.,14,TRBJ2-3,CASRPTDRTDTQYF,TGTGCCAGCAGACCGACAGACAGAACAGATACGCAGTATTTT
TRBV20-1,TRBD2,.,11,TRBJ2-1,CSAQTSGSAFF,TGCAGTGCACAGACTAGCGGGAGTGCTTTCTTC
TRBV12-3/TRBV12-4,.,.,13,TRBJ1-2,CASSPTADYGYTF,TGTGCCAGCAGTCCAACGGCGGACTATGGCTACACCTTC
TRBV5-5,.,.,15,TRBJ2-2,CASSGGRADTGELFF,TGTGCCAGCAGCGGCGGGCGGGCGGACACCGGGGAGCTGTTTTTT